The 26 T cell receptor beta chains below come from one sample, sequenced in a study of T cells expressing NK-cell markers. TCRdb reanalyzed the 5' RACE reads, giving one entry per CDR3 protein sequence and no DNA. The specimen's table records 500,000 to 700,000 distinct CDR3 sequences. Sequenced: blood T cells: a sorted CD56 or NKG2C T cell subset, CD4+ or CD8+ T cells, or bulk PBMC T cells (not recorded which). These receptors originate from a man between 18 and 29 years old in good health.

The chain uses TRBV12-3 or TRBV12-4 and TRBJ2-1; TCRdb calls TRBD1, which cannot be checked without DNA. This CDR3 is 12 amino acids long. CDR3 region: CASSLSGVEQFF.

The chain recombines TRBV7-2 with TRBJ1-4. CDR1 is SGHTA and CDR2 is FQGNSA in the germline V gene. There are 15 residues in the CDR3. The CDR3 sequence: CASSARPMPNEKLFF.

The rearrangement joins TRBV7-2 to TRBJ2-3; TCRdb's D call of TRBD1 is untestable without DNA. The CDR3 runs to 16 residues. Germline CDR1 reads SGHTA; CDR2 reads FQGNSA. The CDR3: CASSSGQGTRTDTQYF.

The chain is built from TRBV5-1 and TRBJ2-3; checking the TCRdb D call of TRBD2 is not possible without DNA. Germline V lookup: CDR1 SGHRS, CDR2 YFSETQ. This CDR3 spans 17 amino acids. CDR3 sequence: CASSLVLTSGRADTQYF.

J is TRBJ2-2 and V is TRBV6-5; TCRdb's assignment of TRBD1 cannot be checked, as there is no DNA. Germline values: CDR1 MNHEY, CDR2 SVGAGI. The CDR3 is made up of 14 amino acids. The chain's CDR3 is CASSSGQNTGELFF.

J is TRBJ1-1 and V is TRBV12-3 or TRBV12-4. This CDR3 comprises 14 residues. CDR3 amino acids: CASSLAGSGTEAFF.

CDR3: CASGLAHLSDTQYF. The V call is TRBV12-5, the J call TRBJ2-3. Looked up from germline, CDR1 is LGHNT and CDR2 is FRNRAP. This CDR3 has 14 amino acids.

The CDR3 here is CASSFPFSGRASDEQFF. The rearrangement links TRBV11-2 to TRBJ2-1; without DNA, the TCRdb call of TRBD2 cannot be checked. Per the germline V gene, CDR1 is SGHAT and CDR2 is FQNNGV. The CDR3 contains 17 residues.

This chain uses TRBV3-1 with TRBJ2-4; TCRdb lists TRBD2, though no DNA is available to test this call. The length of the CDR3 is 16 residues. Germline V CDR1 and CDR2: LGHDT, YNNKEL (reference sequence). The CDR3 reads CASSSGLRLAKNIQYF.

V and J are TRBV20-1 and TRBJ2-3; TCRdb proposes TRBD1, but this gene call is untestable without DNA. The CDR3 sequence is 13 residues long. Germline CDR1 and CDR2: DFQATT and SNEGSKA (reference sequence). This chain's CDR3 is CSAVYVGADTQYF.

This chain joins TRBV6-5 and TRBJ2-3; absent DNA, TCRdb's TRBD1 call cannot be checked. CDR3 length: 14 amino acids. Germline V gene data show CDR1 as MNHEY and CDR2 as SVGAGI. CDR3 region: CASSSRSGADTQYF.

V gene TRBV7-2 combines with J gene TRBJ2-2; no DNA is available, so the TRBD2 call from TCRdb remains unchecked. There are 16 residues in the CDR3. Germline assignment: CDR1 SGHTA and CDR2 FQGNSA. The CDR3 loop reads CASSLGLAGPTGELFF.

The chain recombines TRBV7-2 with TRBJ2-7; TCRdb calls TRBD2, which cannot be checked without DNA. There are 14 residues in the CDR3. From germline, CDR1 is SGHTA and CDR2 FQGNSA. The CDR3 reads CASSYGFGSYEQYF.

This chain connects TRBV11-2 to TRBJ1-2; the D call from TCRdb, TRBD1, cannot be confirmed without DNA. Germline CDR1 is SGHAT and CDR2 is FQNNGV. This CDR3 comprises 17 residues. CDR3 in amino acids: CASSLQDRTGLSRGYTF.

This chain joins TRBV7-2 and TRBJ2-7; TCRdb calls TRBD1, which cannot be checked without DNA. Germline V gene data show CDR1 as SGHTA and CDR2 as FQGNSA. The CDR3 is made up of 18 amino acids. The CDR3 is CASSLAGWFGTETYEQYF.

The CDR3 loop is CSVVGPTEAFF. The V gene is TRBV29-1, the J gene TRBJ1-1. Germline V gene data show CDR1 as SQVTM and CDR2 as ANQGSEA. This CDR3 comprises 11 residues.

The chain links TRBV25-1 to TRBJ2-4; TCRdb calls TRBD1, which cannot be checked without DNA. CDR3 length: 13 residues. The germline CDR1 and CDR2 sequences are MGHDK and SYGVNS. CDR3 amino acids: CASSEAGKNIQYF.

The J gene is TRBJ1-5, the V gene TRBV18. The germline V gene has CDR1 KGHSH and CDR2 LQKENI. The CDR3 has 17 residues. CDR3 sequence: CASSPIAAVRSNQPQHF.

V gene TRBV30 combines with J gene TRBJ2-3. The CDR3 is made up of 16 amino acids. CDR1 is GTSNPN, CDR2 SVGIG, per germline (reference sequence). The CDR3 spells CAWSGLGSSVADTQYF.

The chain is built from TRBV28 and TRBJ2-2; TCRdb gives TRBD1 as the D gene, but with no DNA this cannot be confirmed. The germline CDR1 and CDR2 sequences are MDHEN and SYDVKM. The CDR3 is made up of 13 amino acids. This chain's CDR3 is CASNRVNTGELFF. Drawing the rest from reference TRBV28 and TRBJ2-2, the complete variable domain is DVKVTQSSRYLVKRTGEKVFLECVQDMDHENMFWYRQDPGLGLRLIYFSYDVKMKEKGDIPEGYSVSREKKERFSLILESASTNQTSMYLCASNRVNTGELFFGEGSRLTVL.

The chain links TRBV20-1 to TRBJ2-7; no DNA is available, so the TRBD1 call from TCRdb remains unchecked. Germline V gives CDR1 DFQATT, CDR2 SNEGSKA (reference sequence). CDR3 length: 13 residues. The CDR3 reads CSALHRGSGEQYF.

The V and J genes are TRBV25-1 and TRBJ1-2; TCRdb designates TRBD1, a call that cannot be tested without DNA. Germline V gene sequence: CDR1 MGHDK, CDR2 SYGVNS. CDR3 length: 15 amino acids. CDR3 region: CASRGDRDRIYGYTF.

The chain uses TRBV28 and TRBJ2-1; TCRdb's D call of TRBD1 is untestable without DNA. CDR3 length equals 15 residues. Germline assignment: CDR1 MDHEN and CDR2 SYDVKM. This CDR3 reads CASSLAPSGGDEQFF.

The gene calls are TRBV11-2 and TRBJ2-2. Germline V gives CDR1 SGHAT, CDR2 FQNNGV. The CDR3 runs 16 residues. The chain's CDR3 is CASSLSWYSNTGELFF. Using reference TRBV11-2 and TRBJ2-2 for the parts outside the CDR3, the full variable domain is EAGVAQSPRYKIIEKRQSVAFWCNPISGHATLYWYQQILGQGPKLLIQFQNNGVVDDSQLPKDRFSAERLKGVDSTLKIQPAKLEDSAVYLCASSLSWYSNTGELFFGEGSRLTVL.

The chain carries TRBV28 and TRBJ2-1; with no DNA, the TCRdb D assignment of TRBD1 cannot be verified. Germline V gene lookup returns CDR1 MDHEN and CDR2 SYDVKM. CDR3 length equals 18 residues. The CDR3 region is CASSLGFPPLGVYNEQFF.

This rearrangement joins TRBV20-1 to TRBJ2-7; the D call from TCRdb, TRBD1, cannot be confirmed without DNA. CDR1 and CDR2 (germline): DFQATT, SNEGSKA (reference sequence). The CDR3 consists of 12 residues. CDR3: CSGVSATYEQYF.